Ten or more counts support the clone carrying this T cell receptor beta chain. The antigen is unknown. Germline V gene lookup returns CDR1 MNHGY and CDR2 SVAAGI. The CDR3 covers 11 residues. Trimming removed 9 bases from V and 3 bases from J, with 9 bases in between. Hyperthyroidism had been newly diagnosed in patients aged 18 to 65, and its duration was under 2 months. The blood sample dates from first hyperthyroidism diagnosis, preceding any ophthalmopathy symptoms. The data derive from a study of T cells in Graves' hyperthyroidism and ophthalmopathy. For the study at large: Pretreatment peripheral blood was obtained at initial diagnosis.

The source material, RNA transcripts, was used to amplify TCR beta CDR3 regions. The HTBI primer set was used in a first-round RT-PCR of the TCR CDR3. One entry per CDR3 protein results from TCRdb running MiXCR on the multiplex PCR reads. This sample has roughly 500,000 distinct CDR3 sequences, with over 11% found just once. Study results and limitations: Blood also contained most expanded thyroid clonotypes above 0.001.

The material sequenced was blood. The source of this sequence is a woman younger than 45 with Graves' hyperthyroidism that later progressed to Graves' ophthalmopathy. The genes are TRBV6-9 and TRBJ2-7, with no clear D. CDR3 loop: CARVGIYEQYF. The CDR3 region has the DNA TGTGCCAGGGTAGGAATCTACGAGCAGTACTTC.